This T cell receptor (beta chain) is drawn from a study of blood T cell repertoires in COVID-19. Study summary: T cells, B-cell-depleted T cells, or PBMCs provided the cDNA or gDNA that served as material.

Study processing details: For nucleated cells, counts were estimated from reference gene primer amplification. Repertoires were generated with immunoSEQ multiplex PCR, while TCRdb's copy carries only in-frame clones and drops some. V, J and clone size reflect that table, while D and trimming were determined from the DNA. The sample has about 410,000 clones; under 90% are singletons. There are 14 residues in the CDR3. Germline CDR1 is SEHNR and CDR2 is FQNEAQ (reference sequence). V lost 6 bases and J 1 base, leaving 12 bases between the germline ends. Those who participated ranged in age from about 18 to 89 years and resided in approximately 23 US areas. Before being deemed recovered, Cohort 3 donors had two negative PCRs, clearance, or symptom resolution.

J is TRBJ1-1 and V is TRBV7-9; the D gene is possibly TRBD1 (5 bases). Sequenced: PBMCs or T cells enriched from blood (not recorded which). The receptor was derived from a woman aged 25 to 39 who had recovered from COVID-19. The CDR3 protein is CASRGLTQNTEAFF. The CDR3 coding sequence is TGTGCCAGCAGGGGACTCACCCAGAACACTGAAGCTTTCTTT.